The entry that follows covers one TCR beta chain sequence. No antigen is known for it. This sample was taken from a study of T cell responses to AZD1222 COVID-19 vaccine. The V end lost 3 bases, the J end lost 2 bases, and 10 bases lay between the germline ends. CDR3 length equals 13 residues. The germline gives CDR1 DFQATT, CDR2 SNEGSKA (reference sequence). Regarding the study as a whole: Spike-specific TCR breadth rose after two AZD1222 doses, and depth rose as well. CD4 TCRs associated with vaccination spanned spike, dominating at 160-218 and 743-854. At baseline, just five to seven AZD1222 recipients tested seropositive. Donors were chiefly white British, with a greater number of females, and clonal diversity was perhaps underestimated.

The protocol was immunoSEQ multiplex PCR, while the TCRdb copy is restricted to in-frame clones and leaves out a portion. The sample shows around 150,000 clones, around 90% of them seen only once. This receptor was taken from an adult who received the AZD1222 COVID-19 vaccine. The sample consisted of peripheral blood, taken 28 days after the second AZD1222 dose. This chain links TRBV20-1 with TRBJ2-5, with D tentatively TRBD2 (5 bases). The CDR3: CSASWGEQETQYF. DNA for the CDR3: TGCAGTGCTAGTTGGGGAGAGCAAGAGACCCAGTACTTC.